This is a list of T cell receptor beta chains from one sample in a study of blood T cell repertoires in COVID-19. This table comes from immunoSEQ multiplex PCR, and its TCRdb copy is limited to in-frame clones, with some not included. The data contain approximately 380,000 clones, approximately 90% of them singletons. The sequenced sample was PBMCs or T cells enriched from blood (not recorded which). All receptors come from a woman between 18 and 29 years old who had recovered from COVID-19. Each CDR3 is given with its conserved first and last residue. D genes are given only for firm matches. Size is omitted from some rows. Given values are once, few, many or a class for expanded clones.

J gene | clone size | D gene | V gene | CDR3 DNA | CDR3 protein
TRBJ1-5 | - | TRBD1 | TRBV20-1 | TGCAGTGCTAGTGGCCAGGGGGATTCGCCCCAGCATTTT | CSASGQGDSPQHF
TRBJ1-1 | - | TRBD1 | TRBV7-9 | TGTGCCAGCAGCCCGGAGACAGGGATGAAAAGCGCTGAAGCTTTCTTT | CASSPETGMKSAEAFF
TRBJ1-2 | - | - | TRBV5-4 | TGTGCCAGCCTCAAAGGTCCGGGTCAAACATCTTCTAACTATGGCTACACCTTC | CASLKGPGQTSSNYGYTF
TRBJ2-3 | - | - | TRBV7-9 | TGTGCCAGCAGCCCCGGGAGTCATACAGATACGCAGTATTTT | CASSPGSHTDTQYF
TRBJ1-1 | - | - | TRBV18 | TGTGCCAGCTCACCGTCCGGCGGGAAGGGCACTGAAGCTTTCTTT | CASSPSGGKGTEAFF
TRBJ2-7 | - | - | TRBV7-2 | TGTGCCAGCAGCTTTACAGGGAAGTCCCTCTCCTACGAGCAGTACTTC | CASSFTGKSLSYEQYF
TRBJ2-3 | - | TRBD2 | TRBV11-2 | TGTGCCAGCAGCTTAGATTCCCTGACTAGCGGGGATAGAGATACGCAGTATTTT | CASSLDSLTSGDRDTQYF
TRBJ2-1 | once | TRBD2 | TRBV2 | TGTGCCACTGCCGGGGGGGCGGACTACAATGAGCAGTTCTTC | CATAGGADYNEQFF
TRBJ1-2 | - | - | TRBV29-1 | TGCAGCGTTGTTGCACAGGGACACCTTAAGGGAGGCTACACCTTC | CSVVAQGHLKGGYTF
TRBJ1-1 | - | - | TRBV27 | TGTGCCAGCAGACCTTCAGGGATTACCACTGAAGCTTTCTTT | CASRPSGITTEAFF
TRBJ1-3 | - | TRBD1 | TRBV6-5 | TGTGCCAGCAGTCCCGGACAGGGCGGCACAAACACCATATATTTT | CASSPGQGGTNTIYF
TRBJ1-2 | - | TRBD1 | TRBV2 | TGTGCCAGCACGGGGACAGGAGTTGGTGGCTACACCTTC | CASTGTGVGGYTF
TRBJ2-1 | - | TRBD1 | TRBV6-6 | TGTGCCAGCAGTTACCCGACGACAGGGAATGAGCAGTTCTTC | CASSYPTTGNEQFF
TRBJ1-2 | - | - | TRBV15 | TGTGCCACCAGCAGGGCAATCCGGGGGGGCGCGTTTGGCTACACCTTC | CATSRAIRGGAFGYTF
TRBJ1-2 | - | TRBD1 | TRBV28 | TGTGCCAGCAGTTCCGACAGGGTCTATGGCTACACCTTC | CASSSDRVYGYTF
TRBJ1-1 | - | - | TRBV3-1/TRBV3-2 | TGTGCCAGCCAACAGCAAATGAACACTGAAGCTTTCTTT | CASQQQMNTEAFF
TRBJ1-2 | - | - | TRBV7-8 | TGTGCCAGCAGCTTAGTTAGGGGGGGGCCTTATGGCTACACCTTC | CASSLVRGGPYGYTF
TRBJ2-2 | - | - | TRBV28 | TGTGCCAGCTCGCACACCAACACCGGGGAGCTGTTTTTT | CASSHTNTGELFF
TRBJ1-3 | - | TRBD1 | TRBV28 | TGTGCCAGCAGTAAACAGGGGCTTGGAAACACCATATATTTT | CASSKQGLGNTIYF
TRBJ1-2 | - | TRBD1 | TRBV9 | TGTGCCAGCAGCGTAGCTACAGGACAGGGCTATGGCTACACCTTC | CASSVATGQGYGYTF
TRBJ2-5 | - | TRBD1 | TRBV5-1 | TGCGCCAGCAGCTTGGTGGGACAGGGCCAAGAGACCCAGTACTTC | CASSLVGQGQETQYF
TRBJ2-1 | - | TRBD1 | TRBV19 | TGTGCCAGTAATCAGGACAGGGTCTCTTACAATGAGCAGTTCTTC | CASNQDRVSYNEQFF
TRBJ2-2 | - | TRBD1 | TRBV25-1 | TGTGCCAGCAGTCCCCTCGACAGGGACACCGGGGAGCTGTTTTTT | CASSPLDRDTGELFF
TRBJ2-1 | - | TRBD1 | TRBV6-5 | TGTGCCAGCATTAGACAGGGGAATTACAATGAGCAGTTCTTC | CASIRQGNYNEQFF
TRBJ1-2 | - | - | TRBV3-1/TRBV3-2 | TGTGCCAGCAGCCAAGGGGGCGGCTACACCTTC | CASSQGGGYTF
TRBJ1-6 | - | - | TRBV5-4 | TGTGCCAGCAGCTTGCAGGGCTCCTATAATTCACCCCTCCACTTT | CASSLQGSYNSPLHF
TRBJ1-5 | once | TRBD1 | TRBV27 | TGTGCCAGCAGTCTATACTTTACTGACAGGGCACTCAATCAGCCCCAGCATTTT | CASSLYFTDRALNQPQHF
TRBJ2-7 | - | - | TRBV5-4 | TGTGCCAGCAGCCCTATTGACAGAGACTACGAGCAGTACTTC | CASSPIDRDYEQYF
TRBJ2-2 | - | TRBD1 | TRBV3-1/TRBV3-2 | TGTGCCAGCAGCCGACAGGGGGGGGCCGGGGAGCTGTTTTTT | CASSRQGGAGELFF
TRBJ1-2 | - | - | TRBV2 | TGTGCCAGCAGGGCCCAGGGTATCGGCTGGTATGGCTACACCTTC | CASRAQGIGWYGYTF
TRBJ1-3 | - | - | TRBV3-1/TRBV3-2 | TGTGCCAGCAGCCAAGGAGGAGGACGGTCTGGAAACACCATATATTTT | CASSQGGGRSGNTIYF
TRBJ2-7 | - | TRBD1 | TRBV6-2/TRBV6-3 | TGTGCCAGCAGTCCCCTCACCGGGACAGGCCCGGAGGTTCCCTCCTACGAGCAGTACTTC | CASSPLTGTGPEVPSYEQYF
TRBJ2-5 | - | - | TRBV11-2 | TGTGCCAGCAGCTTACCTTCGGGGATACCGGGGACCCAGTACTTC | CASSLPSGIPGTQYF
TRBJ2-2 | - | TRBD2 | TRBV6-5 | TGTGCCAGCCCAGGGACTAGCGGGGCCACCGGGGAGCTGTTTTTT | CASPGTSGATGELFF
TRBJ2-7 | few | - | TRBV10-3 | TGTGCCATCAGTCTAACTGCCGGGACTGGGAACTACGAGCAGTACTTC | CAISLTAGTGNYEQYF
TRBJ2-2 | once | - | TRBV15 | TGTGCCACCAGCAGAGATCTTGGCAACACCGGGGAGCTGTTTTTT | CATSRDLGNTGELFF
TRBJ1-6 | - | - | TRBV2 | TGTGCCAGCAGTGAAGACAGGGCGGCATCACCCCTCCACTTT | CASSEDRAASPLHF
TRBJ1-4 | - | - | TRBV4-1 | TGCGCCAGCAGCCAAGAAGCCAGGGGTAATGAAAAACTGTTTTTT | CASSQEARGNEKLFF
TRBJ1-6 | - | - | TRBV11-2 | TGTGCCAGCAGCTTGACAGTGAATAATTCACCCCTCCACTTT | CASSLTVNNSPLHF
TRBJ1-5 | - | - | TRBV3-1/TRBV3-2 | TGTGCCAGCAGCCCATCAGGTGGGAGCAATCAGCCCCAGCATTTT | CASSPSGGSNQPQHF
TRBJ1-3 | few | - | TRBV7-2 | TGTGCCAGCAGCTTAGACGGCCAGAGGTATGGAAACACCATATATTTT | CASSLDGQRYGNTIYF
TRBJ2-3 | - | - | TRBV3-1/TRBV3-2 | TGTGCCAGCAGCCCCTTGAGGGCCCAGTGGGATACGCAGTATTTT | CASSPLRAQWDTQYF
TRBJ1-4 | - | TRBD1 | TRBV3-1/TRBV3-2 | TGTGCCAGCAGCCCCCAGGGGGCAACTAATGAAAAACTGTTTTTT | CASSPQGATNEKLFF
TRBJ2-7 | - | - | TRBV7-3 | TGTGCCAGCAGCTTAACTCCCGGGGTTGCCCCACGCGAGCAGTACTTC | CASSLTPGVAPREQYF
TRBJ2-5 | - | - | TRBV5-3 | TGTGCCAGAAGCTTGGAAGTCACAGCGGCGAAAGAGACCCAGTACTTC | CARSLEVTAAKETQYF
TRBJ2-2 | - | TRBD1 | TRBV19 | TGTGCCAGTAGTCCGCAATACAGGGGGCCCGGGGAGCTGTTTTTT | CASSPQYRGPGELFF